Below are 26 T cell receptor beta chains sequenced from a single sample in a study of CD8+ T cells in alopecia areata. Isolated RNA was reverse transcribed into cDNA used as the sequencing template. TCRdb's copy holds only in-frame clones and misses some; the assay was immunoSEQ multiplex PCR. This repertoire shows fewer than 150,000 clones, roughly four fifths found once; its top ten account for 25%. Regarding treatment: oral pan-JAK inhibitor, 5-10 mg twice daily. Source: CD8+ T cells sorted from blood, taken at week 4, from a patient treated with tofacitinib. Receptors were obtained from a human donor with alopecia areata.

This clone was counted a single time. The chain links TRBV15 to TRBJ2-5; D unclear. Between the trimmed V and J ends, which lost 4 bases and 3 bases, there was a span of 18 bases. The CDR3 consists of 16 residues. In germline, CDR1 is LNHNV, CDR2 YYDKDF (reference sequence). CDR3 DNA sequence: TGTGCCACCAGCAATCAGATAGGAGTCTCCGAAGAGACCCAGTACTTC. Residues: CATSNQIGVSEETQYF.

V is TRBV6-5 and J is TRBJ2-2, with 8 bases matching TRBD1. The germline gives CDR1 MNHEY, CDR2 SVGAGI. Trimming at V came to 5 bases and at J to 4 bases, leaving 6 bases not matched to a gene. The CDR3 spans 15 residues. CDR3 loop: CASSLGQGATGELFF. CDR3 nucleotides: TGTGCCAGCAGTCTAGGACAGGGTGCCACCGGGGAGCTGTTTTTT.

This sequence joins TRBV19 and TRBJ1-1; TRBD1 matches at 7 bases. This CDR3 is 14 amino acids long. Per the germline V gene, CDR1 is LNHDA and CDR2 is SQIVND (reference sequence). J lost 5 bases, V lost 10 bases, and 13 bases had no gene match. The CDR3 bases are TGTGCCACCATAGACGGGACAGTGACGACTGAAGCTTTCTTT. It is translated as CATIDGTVTTEAFF.

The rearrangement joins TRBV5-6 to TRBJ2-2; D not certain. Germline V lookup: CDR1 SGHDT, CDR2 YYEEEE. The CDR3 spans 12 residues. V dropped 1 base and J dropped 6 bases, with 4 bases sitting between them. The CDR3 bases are TGTGCCAGCAGCTTGATAGCCGGGGAGCTGTTTTTT. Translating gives CASSLIAGELFF.

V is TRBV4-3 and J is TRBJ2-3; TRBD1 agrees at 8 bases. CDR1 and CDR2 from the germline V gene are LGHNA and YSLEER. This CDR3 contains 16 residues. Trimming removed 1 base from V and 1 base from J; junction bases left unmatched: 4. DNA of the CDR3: TGCGCCAGCAGCCAAGGGCCGGGACAGGGCACAGATACGCAGTATTTT. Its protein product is CASSQGPGQGTDTQYF.

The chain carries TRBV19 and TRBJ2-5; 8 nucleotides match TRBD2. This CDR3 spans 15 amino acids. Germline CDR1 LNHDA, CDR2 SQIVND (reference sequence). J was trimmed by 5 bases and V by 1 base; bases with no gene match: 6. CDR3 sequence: CASSIAASGRETQYF. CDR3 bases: TGTGCCAGTAGTATAGCAGCTAGCGGGCGGGAGACCCAGTACTTC. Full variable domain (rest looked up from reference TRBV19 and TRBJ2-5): DGGITQSPKYLFRKEGQNVTLSCEQNLNHDAMYWYRQDPGQGLRLIYYSQIVNDFQKGDIAEGYSVSREKKESFPLTVTSAQKNPTAFYLCASSIAASGRETQYFGPGTRLLVL.

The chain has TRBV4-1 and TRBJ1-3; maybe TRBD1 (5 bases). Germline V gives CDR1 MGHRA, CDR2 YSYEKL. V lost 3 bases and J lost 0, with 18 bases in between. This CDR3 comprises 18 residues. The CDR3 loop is CASSQTSGTAYSGNTIYF. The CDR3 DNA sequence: TGCGCCAGCAGCCAGACTTCAGGGACCGCTTACTCTGGAAACACCATATATTTT.

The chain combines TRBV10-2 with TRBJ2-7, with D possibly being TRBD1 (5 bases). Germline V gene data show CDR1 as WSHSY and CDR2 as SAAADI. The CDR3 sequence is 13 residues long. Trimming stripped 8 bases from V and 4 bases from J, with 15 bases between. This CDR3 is CASLEGDRYEQYF. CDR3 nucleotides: TGCGCCAGCCTTGAAGGGGATAGGTACGAGCAGTACTTC.

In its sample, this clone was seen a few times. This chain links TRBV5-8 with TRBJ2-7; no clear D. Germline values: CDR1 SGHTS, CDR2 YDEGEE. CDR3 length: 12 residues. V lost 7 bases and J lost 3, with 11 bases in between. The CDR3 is CASGPRGYEQYF. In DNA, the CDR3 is TGTGCCAGCGGTCCCCGTGGCTACGAGCAGTACTTC.

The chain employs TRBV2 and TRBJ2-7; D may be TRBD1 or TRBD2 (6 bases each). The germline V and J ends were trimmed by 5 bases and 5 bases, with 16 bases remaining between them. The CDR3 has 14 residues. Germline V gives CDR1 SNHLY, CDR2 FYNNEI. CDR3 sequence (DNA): TGTGCCAGCAGTAGAAGGGGGGCTGGCAACGAGCAGTACTTC. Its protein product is CASSRRGAGNEQYF.

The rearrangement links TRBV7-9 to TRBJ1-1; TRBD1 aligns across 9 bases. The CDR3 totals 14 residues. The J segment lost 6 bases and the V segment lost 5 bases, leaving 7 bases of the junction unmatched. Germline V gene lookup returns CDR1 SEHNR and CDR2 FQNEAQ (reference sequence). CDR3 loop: CASSAGQGLAEAFF. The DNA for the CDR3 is TGTGCCAGCAGCGCCGGACAGGGGCTGGCTGAAGCTTTCTTT.

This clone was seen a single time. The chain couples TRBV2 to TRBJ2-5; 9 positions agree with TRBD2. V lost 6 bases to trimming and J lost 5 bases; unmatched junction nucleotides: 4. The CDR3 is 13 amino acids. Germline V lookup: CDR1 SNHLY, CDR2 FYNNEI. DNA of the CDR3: TGTGCCAGCAGGTTAGCGGGGGATGAGACCCAGTACTTC. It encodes CASRLAGDETQYF.

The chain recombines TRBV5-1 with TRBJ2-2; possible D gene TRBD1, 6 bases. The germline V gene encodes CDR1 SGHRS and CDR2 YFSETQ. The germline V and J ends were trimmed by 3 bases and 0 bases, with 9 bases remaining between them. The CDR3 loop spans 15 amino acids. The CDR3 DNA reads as TGCGCCAGCAGCTCCGGGACAACGAACACCGGGGAGCTGTTTTTT. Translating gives CASSSGTTNTGELFF. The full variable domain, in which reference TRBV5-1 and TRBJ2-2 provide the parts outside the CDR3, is KAGVTQTPRYLIKTRGQQVTLSCSPISGHRSVSWYQQTPGQGLQFLFEYFSETQRNKGNFPGRFSGRQFSNSRSEMNVSTLELGDSALYLCASSSGTTNTGELFFGEGSRLTVL.

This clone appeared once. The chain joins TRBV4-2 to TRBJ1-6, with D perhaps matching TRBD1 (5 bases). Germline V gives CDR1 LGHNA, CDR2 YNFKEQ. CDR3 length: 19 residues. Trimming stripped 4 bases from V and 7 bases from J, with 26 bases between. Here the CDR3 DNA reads TGTGCCAGCAGCCTGCGCGGGACCGAAATAGGAGTAGCCAATTCACCCCTCCACTTT. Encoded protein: CASSLRGTEIGVANSPLHF.

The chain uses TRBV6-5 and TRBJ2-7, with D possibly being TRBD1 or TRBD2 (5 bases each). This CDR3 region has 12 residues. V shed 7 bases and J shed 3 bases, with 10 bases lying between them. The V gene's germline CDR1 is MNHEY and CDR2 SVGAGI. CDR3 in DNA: TGTGCCAGCACCGATGGGGGCTACGAGCAGTACTTC. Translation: CASTDGGYEQYF.

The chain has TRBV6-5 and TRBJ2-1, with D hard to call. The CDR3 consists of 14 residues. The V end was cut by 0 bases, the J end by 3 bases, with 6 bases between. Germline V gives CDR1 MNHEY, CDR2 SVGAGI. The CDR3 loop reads CASSYSSSYNEQFF. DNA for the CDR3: TGTGCCAGCAGTTACTCGAGCAGCTACAATGAGCAGTTCTTC.

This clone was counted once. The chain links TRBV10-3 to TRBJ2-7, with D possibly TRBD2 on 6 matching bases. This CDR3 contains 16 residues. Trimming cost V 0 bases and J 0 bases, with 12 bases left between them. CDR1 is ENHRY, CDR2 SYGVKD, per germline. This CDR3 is CAISESRGTGSYEQYF. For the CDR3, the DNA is TGTGCCATCAGTGAGTCACGTGGGACTGGCTCCTACGAGCAGTACTTC.

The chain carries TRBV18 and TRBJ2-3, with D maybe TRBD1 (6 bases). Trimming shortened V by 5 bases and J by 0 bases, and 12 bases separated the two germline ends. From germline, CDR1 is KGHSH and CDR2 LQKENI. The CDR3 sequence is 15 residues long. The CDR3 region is CASSTMDRSTDTQYF. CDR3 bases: TGTGCCAGCTCAACAATGGACAGAAGCACAGATACGCAGTATTTT.

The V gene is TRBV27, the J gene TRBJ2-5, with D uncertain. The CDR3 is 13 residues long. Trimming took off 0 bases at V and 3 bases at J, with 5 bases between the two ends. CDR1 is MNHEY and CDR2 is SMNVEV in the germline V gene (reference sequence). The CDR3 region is CASSLSVEETQYF. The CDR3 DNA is TGTGCCAGCAGTTTATCGGTGGAAGAGACCCAGTACTTC.

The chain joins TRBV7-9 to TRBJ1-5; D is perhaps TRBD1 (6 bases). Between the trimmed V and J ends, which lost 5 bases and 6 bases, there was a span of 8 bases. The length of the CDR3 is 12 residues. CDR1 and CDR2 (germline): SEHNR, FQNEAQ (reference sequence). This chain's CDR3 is CASSQGGQPQHF. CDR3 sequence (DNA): TGTGCCAGCAGCCAAGGGGGTCAGCCCCAGCATTTT.

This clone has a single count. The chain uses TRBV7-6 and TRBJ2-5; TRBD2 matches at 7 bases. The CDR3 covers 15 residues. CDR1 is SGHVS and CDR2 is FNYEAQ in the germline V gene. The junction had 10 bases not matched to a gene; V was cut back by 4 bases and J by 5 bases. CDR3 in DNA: TGTGCCAGCAGCTCCCCGTATGCGGGGGATGAGACCCAGTACTTC. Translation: CASSSPYAGDETQYF.

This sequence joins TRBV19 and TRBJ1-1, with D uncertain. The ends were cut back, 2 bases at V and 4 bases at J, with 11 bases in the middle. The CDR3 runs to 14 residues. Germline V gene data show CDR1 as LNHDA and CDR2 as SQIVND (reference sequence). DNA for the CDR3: TGTGCCAGTAGTATATCACCCACCAGCACTGAAGCTTTCTTT. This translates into CASSISPTSTEAFF.

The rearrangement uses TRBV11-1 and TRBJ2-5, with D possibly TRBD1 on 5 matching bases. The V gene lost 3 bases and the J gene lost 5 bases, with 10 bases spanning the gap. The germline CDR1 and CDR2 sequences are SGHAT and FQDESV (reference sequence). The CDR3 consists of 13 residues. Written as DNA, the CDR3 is TGTGCCAGCAGCTTTGGGGCCCAGGAGACCCAGTACTTC. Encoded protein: CASSFGAQETQYF. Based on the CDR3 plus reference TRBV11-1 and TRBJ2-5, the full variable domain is EAEVAQSPRYKITEKSQAVAFWCDPISGHATLYWYRQILGQGPELLVQFQDESVVDDSQLPKDRFSAERLKGVDSTLKIQPAELGDSAMYLCASSFGAQETQYFGPGTRLLVL.

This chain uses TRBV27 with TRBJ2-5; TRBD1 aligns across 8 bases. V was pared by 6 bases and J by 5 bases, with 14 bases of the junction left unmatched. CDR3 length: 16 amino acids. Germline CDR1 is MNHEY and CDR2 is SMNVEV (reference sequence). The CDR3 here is CASSSPTGGRRETQYF. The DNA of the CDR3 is TGTGCCAGCAGCAGCCCTACAGGGGGTCGTAGGGAGACCCAGTACTTC.

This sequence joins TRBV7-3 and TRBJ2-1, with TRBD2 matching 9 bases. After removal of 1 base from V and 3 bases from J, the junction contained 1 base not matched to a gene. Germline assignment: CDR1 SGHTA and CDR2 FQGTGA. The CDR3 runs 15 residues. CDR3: CASSLIAGDYNEQFF. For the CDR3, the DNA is TGTGCCAGCAGCTTAATAGCGGGGGACTACAATGAGCAGTTCTTC.

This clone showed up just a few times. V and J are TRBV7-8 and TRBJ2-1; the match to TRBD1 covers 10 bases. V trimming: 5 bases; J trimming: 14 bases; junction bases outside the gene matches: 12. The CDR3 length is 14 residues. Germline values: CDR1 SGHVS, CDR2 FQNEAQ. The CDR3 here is CASSAKSTGGMEFF. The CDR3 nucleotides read TGTGCCAGCAGCGCGAAGTCGACAGGGGGCATGGAGTTCTTC.